This entry describes one T cell receptor (beta chain). CDR3 size: 13 residues. Germline CDR1 reads MGHRA; CDR2 reads YSYEKL. The V and J ends lost 4 bases and 6 bases respectively, with 10 bases between them. PCR was performed a second time for about 7 to 12 cycles using a sample-barcoded 5' primer and a J-beta primer mix. From the 5' RACE reads, TCRdb called clonotypes with MiXCR, one entry per CDR3 protein. Among about 1,800,000 distinct CDR3 sequences listed, roughly 27% were seen once. The data are from a study of blood T cells in healthy people across ages. Overall study context: Capture by template switching was about one barcoded beta molecule per two T cells.

The chain uses TRBV4-1 and TRBJ2-1; D assignment may be TRBD1 or TRBD2 (5 bases each). The sample comprised blood. This clonotype was sampled from a woman in her 30s in good health. The CDR3 protein is CASSPLGTNEQFF. In nucleotides, the CDR3 is TGCGCCAGCAGCCCTTTAGGGACCAATGAGCAGTTCTTC.